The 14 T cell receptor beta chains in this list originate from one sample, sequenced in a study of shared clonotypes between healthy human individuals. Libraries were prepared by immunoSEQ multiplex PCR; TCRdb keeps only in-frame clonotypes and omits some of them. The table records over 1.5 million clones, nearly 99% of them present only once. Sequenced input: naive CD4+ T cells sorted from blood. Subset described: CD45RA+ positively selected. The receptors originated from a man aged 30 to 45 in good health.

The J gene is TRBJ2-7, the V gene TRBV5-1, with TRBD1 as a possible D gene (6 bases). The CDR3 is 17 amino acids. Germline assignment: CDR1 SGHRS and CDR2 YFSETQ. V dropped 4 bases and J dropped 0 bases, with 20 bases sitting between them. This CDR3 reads CASSVKMAGEYSYEQYF. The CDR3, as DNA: TGCGCCAGCAGCGTTAAGATGGCAGGGGAATACTCCTACGAGCAGTACTTC. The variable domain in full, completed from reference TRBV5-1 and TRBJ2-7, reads KAGVTQTPRYLIKTRGQQVTLSCSPISGHRSVSWYQQTPGQGLQFLFEYFSETQRNKGNFPGRFSGRQFSNSRSEMNVSTLELGDSALYLCASSVKMAGEYSYEQYFGPGTRLTVT.

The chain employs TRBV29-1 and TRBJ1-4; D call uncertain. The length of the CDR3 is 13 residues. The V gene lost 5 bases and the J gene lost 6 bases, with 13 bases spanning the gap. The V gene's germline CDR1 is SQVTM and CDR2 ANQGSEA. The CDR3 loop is CSVQPGRDEKLFF. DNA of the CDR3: TGCAGCGTTCAGCCTGGGAGGGATGAAAAACTGTTTTTT.

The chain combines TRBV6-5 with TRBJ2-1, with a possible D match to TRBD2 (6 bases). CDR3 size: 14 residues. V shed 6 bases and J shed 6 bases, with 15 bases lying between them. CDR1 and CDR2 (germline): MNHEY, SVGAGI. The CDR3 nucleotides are TGTGCCAGCAGCGAGGGAGGTGCTCGCAATGAGCAGTTCTTC. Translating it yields CASSEGGARNEQFF.

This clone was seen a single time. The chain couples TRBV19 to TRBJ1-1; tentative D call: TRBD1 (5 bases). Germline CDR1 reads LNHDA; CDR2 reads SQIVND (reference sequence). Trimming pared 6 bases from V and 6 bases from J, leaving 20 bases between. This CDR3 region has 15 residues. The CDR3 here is CASSVGLAGTAEAFF. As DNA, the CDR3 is TGTGCCAGTAGCGTCGGCCTGGCAGGGACGGCTGAAGCTTTCTTT.

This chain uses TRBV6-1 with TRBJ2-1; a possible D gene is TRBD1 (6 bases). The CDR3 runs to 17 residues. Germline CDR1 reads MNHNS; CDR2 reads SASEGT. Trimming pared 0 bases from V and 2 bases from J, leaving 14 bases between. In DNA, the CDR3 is TGTGCCAGCAGTGAAGCGCTGGGGGCCTCCCCCTACAATGAGCAGTTCTTC. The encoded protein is CASSEALGASPYNEQFF.

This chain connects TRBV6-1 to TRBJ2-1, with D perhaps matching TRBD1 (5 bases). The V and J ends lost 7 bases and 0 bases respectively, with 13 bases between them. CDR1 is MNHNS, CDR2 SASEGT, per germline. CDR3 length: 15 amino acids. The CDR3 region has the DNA TGTGCCAGCACAAATCGACAGAGCTCCTACAATGAGCAGTTCTTC. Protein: CASTNRQSSYNEQFF.

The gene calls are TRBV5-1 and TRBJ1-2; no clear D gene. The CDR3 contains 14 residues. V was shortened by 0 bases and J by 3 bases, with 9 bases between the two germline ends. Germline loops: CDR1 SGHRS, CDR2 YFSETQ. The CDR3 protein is CASSLGGLDYGYTF. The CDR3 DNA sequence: TGCGCCAGCAGCTTGGGTGGCTTGGACTATGGCTACACCTTC. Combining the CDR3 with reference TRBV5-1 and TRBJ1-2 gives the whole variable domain KAGVTQTPRYLIKTRGQQVTLSCSPISGHRSVSWYQQTPGQGLQFLFEYFSETQRNKGNFPGRFSGRQFSNSRSEMNVSTLELGDSALYLCASSLGGLDYGYTFGSGTRLTVV.

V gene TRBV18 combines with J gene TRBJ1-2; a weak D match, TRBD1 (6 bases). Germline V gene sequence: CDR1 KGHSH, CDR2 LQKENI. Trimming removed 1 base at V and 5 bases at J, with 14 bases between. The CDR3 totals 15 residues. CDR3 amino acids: CASSPQSVQGYGYTF. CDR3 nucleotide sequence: TGTGCCAGCTCACCACAGTCGGTACAGGGTTATGGCTACACCTTC.

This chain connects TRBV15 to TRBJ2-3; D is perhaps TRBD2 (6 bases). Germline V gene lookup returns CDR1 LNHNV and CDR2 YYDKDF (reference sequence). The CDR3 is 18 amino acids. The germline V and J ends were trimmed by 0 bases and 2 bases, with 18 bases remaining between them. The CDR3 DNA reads TGTGCCACCAGCAGAGAAGTGTCGAGGCGGGAACACACAGATACGCAGTATTTT. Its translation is CATSREVSRREHTDTQYF. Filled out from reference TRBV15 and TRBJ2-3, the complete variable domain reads DAMVIQNPRYQVTQFGKPVTLSCSQTLNHNVMYWYQQKSSQAPKLLFHYYDKDFNNEADTPDNFQSRRPNTSFCFLDIRSPGLGDTAMYLCATSREVSRREHTDTQYFGPGTRLTVL.

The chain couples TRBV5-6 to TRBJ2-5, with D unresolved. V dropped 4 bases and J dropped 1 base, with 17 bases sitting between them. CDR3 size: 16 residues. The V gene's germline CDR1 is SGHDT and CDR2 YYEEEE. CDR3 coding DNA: TGTGCCAGCAGCCTGGTGCAGTCGGTTTTCCAAGAGACCCAGTACTTC. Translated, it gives CASSLVQSVFQETQYF.

The CDR3 sequence is CASSQGRKNTEAFF. The CDR3 nucleotides are TGCGCCAGCAGCCAAGGACGGAAGAACACTGAAGCTTTCTTT. The genes are TRBV4-3 and TRBJ1-1; no reliable D call. CDR1 and CDR2 from the germline V gene are LGHNA and YSLEER. CDR3 length equals 14 residues. V lost 1 base and J lost 1, with 7 bases in between.

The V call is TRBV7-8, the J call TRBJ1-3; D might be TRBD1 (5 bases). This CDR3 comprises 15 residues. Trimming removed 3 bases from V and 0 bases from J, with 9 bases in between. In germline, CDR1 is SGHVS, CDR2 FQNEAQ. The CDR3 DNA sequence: TGTGCCAGCAGCTTTGACAGTCGCTCTGGAAACACCATATATTTT. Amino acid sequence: CASSFDSRSGNTIYF.

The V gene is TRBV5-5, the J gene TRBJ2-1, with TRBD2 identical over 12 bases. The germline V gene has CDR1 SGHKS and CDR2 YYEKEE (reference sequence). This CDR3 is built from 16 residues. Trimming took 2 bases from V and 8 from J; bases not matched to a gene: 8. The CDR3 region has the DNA TGTGCCAGCAGCTTCGGTCCTAGCGGGAGGGGGGATGAGCAGTTCTTC. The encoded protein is CASSFGPSGRGDEQFF.

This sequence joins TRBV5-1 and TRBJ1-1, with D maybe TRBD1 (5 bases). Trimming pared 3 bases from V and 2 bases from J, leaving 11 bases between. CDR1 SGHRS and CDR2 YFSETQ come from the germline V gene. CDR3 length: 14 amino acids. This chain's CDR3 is CASSWGGFNTEAFF. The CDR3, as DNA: TGCGCCAGCAGCTGGGGGGGTTTCAACACTGAAGCTTTCTTT.